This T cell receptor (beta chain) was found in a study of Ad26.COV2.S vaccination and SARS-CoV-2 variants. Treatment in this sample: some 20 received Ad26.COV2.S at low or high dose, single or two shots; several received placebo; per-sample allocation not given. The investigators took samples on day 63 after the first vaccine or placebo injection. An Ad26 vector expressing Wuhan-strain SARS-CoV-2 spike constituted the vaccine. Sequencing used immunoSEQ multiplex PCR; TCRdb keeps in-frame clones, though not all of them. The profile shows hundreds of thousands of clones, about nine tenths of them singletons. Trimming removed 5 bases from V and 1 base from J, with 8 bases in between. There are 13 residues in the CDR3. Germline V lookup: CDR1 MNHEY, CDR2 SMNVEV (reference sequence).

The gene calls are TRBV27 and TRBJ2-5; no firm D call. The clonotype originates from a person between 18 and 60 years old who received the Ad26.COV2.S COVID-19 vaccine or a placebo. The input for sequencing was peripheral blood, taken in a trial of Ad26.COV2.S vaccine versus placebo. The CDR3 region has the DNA TGTGCCAGCAGTCCCCTATTCCAAGAGACCCAGTACTTC. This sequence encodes CASSPLFQETQYF.